This entry describes one TCR beta chain. Its antigen remains unidentified. This CDR3 contains 14 residues. CDR1 and CDR2 (germline): MNHNS, SASEGT. The V gene lost 9 bases and the J gene lost 0 bases, with 12 bases spanning the gap. Here immunoSEQ multiplex PCR was the method, and the copy in TCRdb shows in-frame clones only, minus some. The sample shows 50,000 to 80,000 clones, 90% to 95% of them seen only once. The data originate from a study of graft-versus-host responses after intestinal transplantation. Background on the study: Grafts were multivisceral, liver-intestinal, or isolated intestinal. For around 3 years after anti-thymocyte globulin induction, all recipients took tacrolimus and steroids.

The J gene is TRBJ1-5, the V gene TRBV6-1; D might be TRBD1 (5 bases). The TCR comes from a human donor who was the organ donor for an intestinal transplant. Sequenced here: unstimulated CD8+ T cells sorted from spleen or lymph node cells, sampled before transplant. The CDR3 coding sequence is TGTGCCAGTAAAGGGGCCGGTAGCAATCAGCCCCAGCATTTT. It encodes CASKGAGSNQPQHF.